This T cell receptor (beta chain) comes out of a study of early T cells in non-severe SARS-CoV-2 infection. MiXCR, applied by TCRdb to the 5' RACE reads, yields one record per CDR3 protein. This sample has approximately 100,000 distinct CDR3 sequences, with 9.5% to 11% found just once. The V and J ends lost 2 bases and 7 bases respectively, with 18 bases between them. There are 15 residues in the CDR3. Germline-derived CDR1 and CDR2 are MDHEN and SYDVKM. In its sample, this clonotype was seen many times. The sequenced material came from whole blood. V and J are TRBV28 and TRBJ2-7; TRBD1 or TRBD2 may be the D gene (6 bases each). The TCR sequence derives from an adult who was a healthcare worker with PCR-confirmed SARS-CoV-2 infection or an uninfected control (not recorded which). The CDR3 nucleotides are TGTGCCAGCAGTTTACCCCGAAGGGGGGCGGGGGAGCAGTACTTC. It yields the protein CASSLPRRGAGEQYF. Full variable domain (rest looked up from reference TRBV28 and TRBJ2-7): DVKVTQSSRYLVKRTGEKVFLECVQDMDHENMFWYRQDPGLGLRLIYFSYDVKMKEKGDIPEGYSVSREKKERFSLILESASTNQTSMYLCASSLPRRGAGEQYFGPGTRLTVT.